This TCR beta chain emerged from a study of blood T cell repertoires in COVID-19 (dated by TCRdb to 2018 to 2020). With regard to the full study: Samples covering the acute and convalescent phases of COVID-19 were provided by collaborators in the United States, Italy and Spain. The prospective study material was composed of cDNA or gDNA derived from T cells, B-cell-depleted T cells, or PBMCs. Nearly every sample came with metadata listing a de-identified subject ID, COVID-19 status, age in years and sex. The samples were drawn from two sources: the first 160 participants of the ongoing ImmuneRACE study, and 1,254 subjects contributed by 6 global collaborators. The repertoires were released in a freely available public database intended as a resource for research on the immune response to SARS-CoV-2. Where HLA class I and class II types were available, the types were taken from metadata supplied by the sample provider, not from assay-based typing. The dataset comprised deeply sampled blood TCRbeta repertoires from subjects exposed to, actively infected with, or recovered from COVID-19.

Study-level results and caveats: Clinical and demographic metadata were provided uncurated, with the amount varying by source and participant.

Trimming accounts for 0 bases at V and 3 bases at J, while the number of junction bases matched to no gene is 11. For CDR1 and CDR2, the germline V gene lists SGDLS and YYNGEE. The cysteine opens and the phenylalanine closes a CDR3 of 18 amino acids. The retained sequence is limited to the CDR3, 54 bases, with the frame set at the first base. TCRbeta CDR3 regions were amplified from genomic DNA by means of the immunoSEQ Assay, a bias-controlled multiplex PCR. Per the source publication's procedure: The number of nucleated cells in each sample was estimated by amplification of reference gene primers within the assay. To quantify the absolute abundance of each unique TCRbeta CDR3 rearrangement, sequence reads were collapsed and filtered. For each sample, productive Simpson clonality was calculated as the square root of Simpson's diversity index over productive rearrangements. Sourced from immuneACCESS, this table was stored by TCRdb with only in-frame sequences that have V and J called. A share of the clones is absent; for the studies checked, an unresolved V gene accounts for under half, and the remainder has no known explanation. The DNA was the basis for D and trimming; V, J and clone size are from that table. For this sample the table gives hundreds of thousands of clones, of which about 79% were detected only once. Jointly, the top ten make up roughly 3.5% of the sample.

Participants in the prospective study were enrolled through a virtual design, were aged roughly 18 to 100 years, and lived in 24 United States geographic areas. Cohort assignment in the prospective study relied on participant-reported clinical history from a screening survey and a study questionnaire. Recovered participants in ImmuneRACE Cohort 3 were defined by two consecutive negative NP/OP PCR tests, clearance by a healthcare professional, or resolution of symptoms. Mobile phlebotomists in the prospective study collected whole blood, serum and a nasopharyngeal or oropharyngeal swab from every participant. Additional blood draws and questionnaires over an approximately two-month period could optionally be provided by prospective study participants. Before DNA extraction, prospective study blood samples were shipped either frozen or at room temperature. A word on this clone: Its antigen is still unknown. Nothing much larger sits one base from this clone, and base qualities are not available.

Rearrangement joined TRBV9 to TRBJ2-7, and 11 junction bases match TRBD2. The sequence came from an older woman who had recovered from COVID-19. The sample comprised PBMCs or T cells enriched from blood (not recorded which). The DNA sequence follows: TGTGCCAGCAGCGTAGTAGGGGTTCAACTAGCGGGAGTCTACGAGCAGTACTTC. Translated, this is CASSVVGVQLAGVYEQYF.